Listed below are T cell receptor beta chains from one sample, sequenced in a study of blood T cell repertoires in COVID-19. The method was immunoSEQ multiplex PCR; TCRdb's version includes in-frame clones alone and lacks a portion of them. This table holds about 62,000 clones, 75% to 90% found once. Material: peripheral blood. These TCRs come from a woman aged 60-70 years with COVID-19, enrolled during active disease. Both conserved end residues are part of each CDR3. A D gene is named only where the DNA matches it firmly. Expanded clones are given a class, and other clones once, few, many or no size at all.

V	J	D	size	CDR3	DNA
TRBV14	TRBJ1-4	.	.	CASSQDFRPGVEKLFF	TGTGCCAGCAGCCAAGATTTCCGGCCAGGGGTCGAAAAACTGTTTTTT
TRBV27	TRBJ1-6	TRBD1	once	CASSLSSRTGFTLHF	TGTGCCAGCAGTTTATCGTCCCGGACAGGGTTCACCCTCCACTTT
TRBV5-4	TRBJ1-1	.	.	CASSWGGNTAEAFF	TGTGCCAGCAGCTGGGGGGGGAACACTGCAGAAGCTTTCTTT
TRBV6-1	TRBJ2-5	.	.	CASSETGPQETQYF	TGTGCCAGCAGTGAAACAGGGCCCCAAGAGACCCAGTACTTC
TRBV3-1/TRBV3-2	TRBJ1-2	TRBD1	.	CVSSPAGTGYGYTF	TGTGTCAGCAGCCCGGCCGGGACAGGCTATGGCTACACCTTC
TRBV9	TRBJ2-7	TRBD1	.	CASSLDRANEQYF	TGTGCCAGCAGCTTAGACAGGGCCAACGAGCAGTACTTC
TRBV7-9	TRBJ1-4	.	.	CASRRPGVGEKLFF	TGTGCCAGCAGACGACCAGGGGTTGGGGAAAAACTGTTTTTT
TRBV19	TRBJ1-4	TRBD1	.	CASSIYRGEKLFF	TGTGCCAGTAGTATCTACAGGGGTGAAAAACTGTTTTTT
TRBV10-3	TRBJ1-4	.	few	CAIRGVTNEKLFF	TGTGCCATCAGAGGGGTAACTAATGAAAAACTGTTTTTT
TRBV7-9	TRBJ2-7	.	.	CASSLQGSSYEQYF	TGTGCCAGCAGCTTACAGGGAAGCTCCTACGAGCAGTACTTC
TRBV9	TRBJ2-5	TRBD1	.	CASSVAGTGVKETQYF	TGTGCCAGCAGCGTAGCGGGGACAGGGGTTAAAGAGACCCAGTACTTC
TRBV28	TRBJ1-2	TRBD1	.	CASSSSDRPGRGYTF	TGTGCCAGCAGTTCCTCGGACAGGCCTGGTCGGGGCTACACCTTC
TRBV24-1	TRBJ1-3	.	.	CATSAGRGPGNTIYF	TGTGCCACCAGTGCCGGAAGGGGCCCCGGAAACACCATATATTTT
TRBV19	TRBJ2-1	TRBD2	.	CASSIAPGKLAGAGNEQFF	TGTGCCAGTAGTATAGCTCCAGGGAAACTAGCGGGAGCGGGGAATGAGCAGTTCTTC
TRBV7-2	TRBJ1-1	.	.	CASSPRRGENTEAFF	TGTGCCAGCAGCCCAAGACGCGGGGAGAACACTGAAGCTTTCTTT
TRBV15	TRBJ2-6	.	.	CATSRGGQGSAGANVLTF	TGTGCCACCAGCAGAGGTGGGCAGGGGAGTGCTGGGGCCAACGTCCTGACTTTC
TRBV6-2/TRBV6-3	TRBJ1-2	.	.	CASSYSRQGYTF	TGTGCCAGCAGTTACTCCCGGCAGGGATACACCTTC
TRBV2	TRBJ1-4	.	.	CASRLGDTRTEKLFF	TGTGCCAGCCGCCTTGGGGACACCCGGACTGAAAAACTGTTTTTT
TRBV7-9	TRBJ2-3	TRBD2	.	CASRRTSGTSTDTQYF	TGTGCCAGCAGGCGGACTAGCGGGACTAGCACAGATACGCAGTATTTT
TRBV5-4	TRBJ2-7	.	.	CASSPRRTNRAGEQYF	TGTGCCAGCAGCCCCCGACGCACGAACAGGGCGGGCGAGCAGTACTTC
TRBV19	TRBJ1-1	.	.	CASSIPPGTEAFF	TGTGCCAGTAGTATTCCTCCAGGGACTGAAGCTTTCTTT
TRBV6-6	TRBJ1-1	TRBD1	.	CASSLQGPTEAFF	TGTGCCAGCAGTCTACAGGGGCCCACTGAAGCTTTCTTT
TRBV9	TRBJ2-4	.	.	CASSARDILAKNIQYF	TGTGCCAGCAGCGCCCGGGACATTCTAGCCAAAAACATTCAGTACTTC
TRBV11-2	TRBJ2-2	.	.	CASSLVGQAGTGELFF	TGTGCCAGCAGCCTTGTTGGGCAGGCTGGGACCGGGGAGCTGTTTTTT
TRBV15	TRBJ2-5	.	once	CATSRDTSETQYF	TGTGCCACCAGCAGAGATACAAGTGAGACCCAGTACTTC
TRBV7-6	TRBJ2-7	TRBD2	few	CASSYGGGRATEQYF	TGTGCCAGCAGCTACGGGGGCGGGAGGGCCACCGAGCAGTACTTC
TRBV3-1/TRBV3-2	TRBJ1-1	.	.	CATQGYTEAFF	TGTGCGACCCAGGGGTACACTGAAGCTTTCTTT
TRBV7-9	TRBJ1-1	TRBD1	.	CASSSNRGATEAFF	TGTGCCAGCAGCTCGAACAGGGGTGCCACTGAAGCTTTCTTT
TRBV30	TRBJ2-1	TRBD2	.	CAWRTSGSYNEQFF	TGTGCCTGGAGGACTAGCGGTTCCTACAATGAGCAGTTCTTC
TRBV6-2/TRBV6-3	TRBJ1-5	.	.	CASSGVYRDSNQPQHF	TGTGCCAGCAGCGGCGTCTACAGGGATAGCAATCAGCCCCAGCATTTT
TRBV12-3/TRBV12-4	TRBJ1-3	TRBD1	.	CASSQGQEVNF	TGTGCCAGCAGTCAAGGACAGGAGGTTAATTTT
TRBV11-3	TRBJ2-7	TRBD1	.	CASSLGLRDSEQYF	TGTGCCAGCAGCTTAGGATTGAGGGACAGCGAGCAGTACTTC
TRBV15	TRBJ2-7	TRBD2	few	CATSGIAGAHEQYF	TGTGCCACCAGCGGAATAGCGGGAGCCCACGAGCAGTACTTC
TRBV6-5	TRBJ2-3	TRBD2	once	CASSYEVAGTDTQYF	TGTGCCAGCAGTTACGAGGTAGCGGGGACGGATACGCAGTATTTT
TRBV3-1/TRBV3-2	TRBJ2-1	.	once	CASSQGADPYNEQFF	TGTGCCAGCAGCCAAGGAGCGGACCCCTACAATGAGCAGTTCTTC
TRBV25-1	TRBJ2-7	.	few	CASSESTEISYEQYF	TGTGCCAGCAGTGAATCGACAGAGATCTCCTACGAGCAGTACTTC
TRBV13	TRBJ1-6	.	.	CASSPTGAYNSPLHF	TGTGCCAGCAGCCCGACAGGAGCCTATAATTCACCCCTCCACTTT
TRBV7-9	TRBJ1-4	.	once	CASSLAGQNEKLFF	TGTGCCAGCAGCTTAGCGGGACAAAATGAAAAACTGTTTTTT
TRBV29-1	TRBJ2-3	.	.	CSVGHTDTQYF	TGCAGCGTTGGACACACAGATACGCAGTATTTT
TRBV5-6	TRBJ1-4	.	.	CASSYLRRVADEKLFF	TGTGCCAGCAGCTATCTTCGGAGGGTCGCGGATGAAAAACTGTTTTTT
TRBV24-1	TRBJ2-5	TRBD2	.	CATSDYPTSVETQYF	TGTGCCACCAGTGATTACCCAACTAGCGTCGAGACCCAGTACTTC
TRBV19	TRBJ2-7	TRBD2	once	CASSAPGLAGGEQYF	TGTGCCAGTAGTGCACCGGGACTAGCGGGAGGTGAGCAGTACTTC
TRBV7-9	TRBJ1-4	TRBD1	.	CASSLDSGGGEKLFF	TGTGCCAGCAGCTTAGATTCAGGGGGCGGAGAAAAACTGTTTTTT
TRBV7-9	TRBJ2-7	TRBD2	once	CASSPGTSGYEQYF	TGTGCCAGCAGCCCCGGGACTAGCGGATACGAGCAGTACTTC
TRBV7-2	TRBJ2-7	.	.	CASSLSPYEQYF	TGTGCCAGCAGCTTGAGCCCCTACGAGCAGTACTTC
TRBV5-1	TRBJ1-1	.	.	CASSWTFQGGEAFF	TGCGCCAGCAGCTGGACATTTCAGGGCGGTGAAGCTTTCTTT
TRBV11-1	TRBJ1-2	.	.	CASSLQGEDGYTF	TGTGCCAGCAGCTTGCAGGGCGAGGATGGCTACACCTTC
TRBV19	TRBJ2-7	.	few	CASSNHVSYEQYF	TGTGCCAGTAGTAATCATGTCTCCTACGAGCAGTACTTC
TRBV4-3	TRBJ1-3	.	once	CASSQERGSGNTIYF	TGCGCCAGCAGCCAAGAAAGGGGCTCTGGAAACACCATATATTTT
TRBV27	TRBJ2-7	TRBD2	.	CASSYISGLAEPPDYEQYF	TGTGCCAGCAGTTATATCTCGGGACTAGCGGAGCCCCCCGACTACGAGCAGTACTTC
TRBV3-1/TRBV3-2	TRBJ1-1	.	.	CASSLLGGGTEAFF	TGTGCCAGCAGCCTCCTAGGGGGTGGCACTGAAGCTTTCTTT
TRBV5-1	TRBJ1-2	TRBD1	.	CASSLGQGTHGYTF	TGCGCCAGCAGCTTGGGACAGGGTACTCATGGCTACACCTTC
TRBV30	TRBJ1-6	.	.	CAWSEDLREGSPLHF	TGTGCCTGGAGTGAGGACCTAAGAGAGGGATCACCCCTCCACTTT
TRBV5-6	TRBJ2-7	.	few	CASSLGYSYEQYF	TGTGCCAGCAGCTTGGGTTACTCCTACGAGCAGTACTTC